Described below is a single T cell receptor beta chain sequence and its context. The antigen this receptor binds is unknown. The sample belongs to a study of diagnostic markers for celiac disease (dated by TCRdb to between 2020 and 2021). CDR1 and CDR2 are read off the germline V gene as LGHNA and YSLEER. There are 16 amino acids in the CDR3, from cysteine to phenylalanine inclusive. DNA is not recorded here. Sequencing instrument: Illumina MiSeq. Each CDR3 protein sequence appears as one entry after TCRdb reprocessed the reads, and no DNA is included. The sample table holds a few thousand distinct CDR3 sequences. The ten largest clones take up around 6.4% of the sample.

The TCR comes from a human donor. This table probably holds off-target reads from a library built for another chain. The source material was either unsorted cells or a sorted T cell fraction (not recorded which). The chain was built from TRBV4-3 and TRBJ1-6; TCRdb proposes TRBD1, but this gene call is untestable without DNA. The CDR3 protein is CASSQDHRQDNSPLHF.